This paragraph reports one TCR beta chain. Its cognate antigen is unknown. Measured with immunoSEQ multiplex PCR; TCRdb has only the in-frame clones, and not every one. Counted here are over 60,000 clones, over 90% occurring once; the ten biggest clones make up 4.5%. The sample originates from a study of cytomegalovirus exposure and HLA in healthy donors. Looking at the study overall: A subsequent analysis reported that the 110 or so validation repertoires were produced on the same platform that had also been used for the approximately 710 first-cohort repertoires.

The germline CDR1 and CDR2 sequences are SGDLS and YYNGEE. Trimming cost V 4 bases and J 0 bases; bases outside gene matches: 5. CDR3 length: 15 residues. Study outcomes and limitations: The tendency of first-cohort TCR clusters to co-occur in the 130 or so validation repertoires was identified by a subsequent analysis. The study recorded 150 to 200 TCR beta chains that were cytomegalovirus-associated.

Material for sequencing was PBMCs. This receptor was obtained from a woman aged 18 to 35 in good health and CMV-seropositive. The chain has TRBV9 and TRBJ2-3; 7 nucleotides line up with TRBD1. The CDR3 DNA reads as TGTGCCAGCAGCCCCCGACAGGGAAGCACAGATACGCAGTATTTT. It translates to CASSPRQGSTDTQYF.